Listed here are 6 T cell receptor beta chains from one sample, sequenced in a study of blood T cell repertoires in COVID-19. Produced via immunoSEQ multiplex PCR; TCRdb's table is partial and in-frame only. The sample lists just under 60,000 clones; around nine tenths were seen once. The sequenced sample consisted of peripheral blood. All receptors derive from a human donor with active COVID-19. The donor label of this sample is uncertain.

This chain uses TRBV5-6 with TRBJ1-1; D possibly corresponds to TRBD1 (6 bases). V was pared by 0 bases and J by 0 bases, with 15 bases between. This CDR3 is built from 17 residues. Germline V gene sequence: CDR1 SGHDT, CDR2 YYEEEE. CDR3 residues: CASSLAGARAVNTEAFF. CDR3 in DNA: TGTGCCAGCAGCTTGGCAGGGGCGCGGGCCGTGAACACTGAAGCTTTCTTT.

The chain couples TRBV27 to TRBJ1-2; D gene unclear. This CDR3 has 17 amino acids. Trimming cost V 4 bases and J 4 bases, with 22 bases left between them. Germline CDR1 is MNHEY and CDR2 is SMNVEV (reference sequence). For the CDR3, the DNA is TGTGCCAGCAGTTCTACGGGAGCCCCACACACCTCCTATGGCTACACCTTC. Encoded protein: CASSSTGAPHTSYGYTF.

This chain joins TRBV3-1 (or the pseudogene TRBV3-2) and TRBJ2-2, with D possibly matching TRBD2 (6 bases). The CDR3 is 14 amino acids. CDR1 LGHDT and CDR2 YNNKEL come from the germline V gene (reference sequence). The V and J ends lost 3 bases and 8 bases respectively, with 13 bases between them. The CDR3 reads CASSQAGTSGELFF. In DNA form, the CDR3 reads TGTGCCAGCAGCCAGGCTGGGACTTCGGGGGAGCTGTTTTTT.

This chain links TRBV3-1 (or the pseudogene TRBV3-2) with TRBJ2-7, with D possibly TRBD2 on 5 matching bases. Germline CDR1 LGHDT, CDR2 YNNKEL (reference sequence). The length of the CDR3 is 14 residues. The V and J ends lost 3 bases and 6 bases respectively, with 15 bases between them. CDR3 sequence: CASSHGVARAEQYF. The CDR3 region has the DNA TGTGCCAGCAGCCATGGGGTAGCGCGGGCCGAGCAGTACTTC.

The chain is built from TRBV19 and TRBJ2-7; possibly TRBD1 for D (6 bases). CDR3 size: 12 residues. Germline CDR1 and CDR2: LNHDA and SQIVND (reference sequence). With 10 bases removed from V and 4 bases from J, the gap between germline ends came to 14 bases. CDR3 region: CATRGLGYEQYF. The DNA of the CDR3 is TGTGCCACCAGGGGCTTGGGGTACGAGCAGTACTTC.

The chain recombines TRBV19 with TRBJ1-3; D is undetermined. Germline CDR1 LNHDA, CDR2 SQIVND (reference sequence). The CDR3 sequence is 12 residues long. The chain's CDR3 is CSSRDIRNTIYF. Here the CDR3 DNA reads TGTTCCTCCCGGGATATCAGAAACACCATATATTTT. Based on the CDR3 plus reference TRBV19 and TRBJ1-3, the full variable domain is DGGITQSPKYLFRKEGQNVTLSCEQNLNHDAMYWYRQDPGQGLRLIYYSQIVNDFQKGDIAEGYSVSREKKESFPLTVTSAQKNPTAFYLCSSRDIRNTIYFGEGSWLTVV.